This TCR beta chain was captured by sequencing in a study of shared clonotypes between healthy human individuals (dated by TCRdb to the early 2020s). Background on the whole study: A couple of women and a few men aged 18 to 49 years were included in the cohort. For each donor, CD4 naive and CD4 memory were each run on three plates, CD8 naive on two plates, and CD8 memory on one plate. The study deeply sequenced blood TCR repertoires of about five healthy adults to estimate repertoire size and the extent of clonotype sharing between individuals. To increase sequencing depth and limit assay-specific biases, TCR repertoire library preparation and sequencing were carried out by different laboratories using diverse techniques. Leukapheresis yielded between about 0.94 and 10 billion PBMCs per donor. The investigation overall reported the following: Higher generation probabilities were observed for clonotypes shared by all four sorted-subset donors than for non-shared clonotypes. Naive subsets generally had larger estimated clonotype richness than memory subsets. Across four donors, approximately 4.6% of naive CD4, 3% to 3.5% of naive CD8, approximately 2.5% of memory CD4, and about 0.44% of memory CD8 clonotypes were shared. Incomplete sequencing was indicated by rarefaction of sorted-subset datasets, despite the large sequencing depth. Sampling was restricted to blood, and TCR repertoires in tissues likely differ from the TCR repertoires found in blood. Based on pairwise subsampling, the degree of clonotype sharing among donors was expected to be affected by sequencing depth. The small number of donors limited the genetic and exposure-history diversity represented.

The CDR3 runs 17 residues from the cysteine to the phenylalanine. Of all the DNA, just the CDR3 is kept, 51 bases in frame from base 1. The germline V end is reduced by 11 bases and the J end by 1 base; junction bases left unmatched: 15. Looking up the germline V gene yields CDR1 ENHRY and CDR2 SYGVKD. The donors were healthy, HIV-negative adults with no recently reported acute infections or vaccinations. Only Caucasian adults living in Nashville, Tennessee, USA were represented among the donors. CD8 memory samples combined magnetically selected CD45RO+ cells with CCR7-negative CD45RA+ effector memory (TemRA) cells. After blood collection by leukapheresis, PBMCs were isolated using Ficoll-Histopaque density gradient centrifugation and then cryopreserved in the vapor phase of liquid nitrogen. Analytical flow cytometry was used to check the purity and quantity of every magnetically sorted T cell population. Genomic DNA was isolated from each sorted fraction and quantified by UV absorbance on a Nanodrop 2000c.

Note on this clone: Its cognate antigen has yet to be identified. Per-base quality was not reported, and no clone a single base away is much larger than it.

TCR CDR3 regions were amplified from genomic DNA by multiplex PCR using the deep immunoSEQ assay. Extracted genomic DNA from each cell subset was spread evenly across all wells of several immunoSEQ 96-well plates, with each plate serving as a replicate. For sorted subsets, each replicate PCR was loaded with approximately 190 ng genomic DNA, equivalent to 30,000 or so T cell genomes. Purified libraries were measured with a Qubit 3.0 fluorometer, size-checked on a Bioanalyzer 2100, and measured again with the KAPA Library Quantification kit. Every immunoSEQ 96-well plate was sequenced on a dedicated single-read 150-cycle Illumina NextSeq 550 flow cell. The original methods were these. Because the immunoSEQ output included only junctional sequences and no quality scores, the filtering could not be the same as the filtering used for full-length reads. Sequences were annotated with PyIR, a Python wrapper for IgBLAST v1.9, and V/J genes and CDR3 were assigned using IMGT germline references. Reads with weak V/J assignments (E-value above 1e-6), missing CDR3, stop codons, out-of-frame junctions, or ambiguous translated residues were removed. V3J clonotypes were defined by identical inferred V gene, J gene, and CDR3 amino acid sequence. Percentage overlap between repertoires was computed as shared unique clonotypes divided by the size of the smaller repertoire. Richness of each repertoire was evaluated using RTK rarefaction, the Chao1 estimator, and Recon v2.1 estimates of unobserved clonotypes. Generation probabilities for all TCRbeta clonotypes obtained by the gDNA method from four donors were computed using OLGA. This immuneACCESS table, as held by TCRdb, lists in-frame sequences with V and J called but not all clones. Of the missing ones, under half trace to an unresolved V gene in checked studies; the others have no known cause. V and J calls and clone size are given by that table; D and trimming were obtained from the DNA. In this sample the table shows about 380,000 clones, approximately 97% of which occur a single time. 0.32% of the sample is taken by the ten largest.

Sequences were obtained from memory CD8+ T cells sorted from blood. According to the study, the label for this sample's cell subset or site signals: CD45RO+ cells pooled with CCR7-negative TemRA cells. The sequence was collected from a young man in good health. The chain is encoded by TRBV10-3 joined to TRBJ2-3; a stretch of 10 junction bases matches TRBD2. In nucleotides, the sequence is TGTGCCTCAAGTTGGCTAGCGGGAGTGGGGGGCACAGATACGCAGTATTTT. Translated, it reads CASSWLAGVGGTDTQYF.